Listed below are T cell receptor beta chains from one sample, sequenced in a study of cytomegalovirus exposure and HLA in healthy donors. TCRdb's copy holds only in-frame clones and misses some; the assay was immunoSEQ multiplex PCR. The sample contains some 120,000 clones, roughly 76% of which appear only once. Sequenced input: PBMCs. All receptors derive from a woman aged 40 to 50 in good health and CMV-seropositive. The CDR3 runs from the conserved cysteine through the conserved F or W. The D gene is left open where the match is weak. For some rows the clone size is stated as once, few or many, or as a class when expanded; others skip it.

>TRBJ1-2|NA|17|once|TRBV4-2
CASSGGGRTITDYGYTF
TGTGCCAGCAGCGGGGGGGGCCGGACAATTACCGACTATGGCTACACCTTC
>TRBJ1-2|TRBD1|12|NA|TRBV27
CASSPTGDGYTF
TGTGCCAGCAGTCCCACAGGGGATGGCTACACCTTC
>TRBJ1-2|TRBD1|13|NA|TRBV11-2
CASSSLQGNGYTF
TGTGCCAGCAGCTCCTTACAGGGGAATGGCTACACCTTC
>TRBJ2-7|TRBD1|15|NA|TRBV6-1
CASRWIGGDSYEQYF
TGTGCCAGCAGGTGGATAGGGGGCGACTCCTACGAGCAGTACTTC
>TRBJ1-6|NA|11|NA|TRBV2
CASRLDSPLHF
TGTGCCAGCAGACTTGATTCACCCCTCCACTTT
>TRBJ1-4|NA|15|few|TRBV19
CASSIGGRGDEKLFF
TGTGCCAGTAGTATAGGCGGGCGGGGCGATGAAAAACTGTTTTTT
>TRBJ1-5|TRBD1|13|NA|TRBV30
CAWSPGTGYSQHF
TGTGCCTGGAGTCCCGGGACAGGGTATAGTCAGCATTTT
>TRBJ2-4|TRBD2|21|NA|TRBV4-1
CASSLFLGGGQILGAKNIQYF
TGCGCCAGCAGCCTGTTTTTGGGCGGGGGGCAAATTTTAGGGGCCAAAAACATTCAGTACTTC
>TRBJ1-6|TRBD1|17|NA|TRBV27
CASTHPGTGGYNSPLHF
TGTGCCAGCACTCATCCCGGGACAGGGGGCTATAATTCACCCCTCCACTTT
>TRBJ1-2|NA|14|once|TRBV6-5
CASSYEIQGGLYTF
TGTGCCAGCAGTTATGAAATCCAGGGTGGGCTCTACACCTTC
>TRBJ1-1|NA|14|few|TRBV6-5
CASSSTGANTEAFF
TGTGCCAGCAGTTCGACAGGAGCTAACACTGAAGCTTTCTTT
>TRBJ1-5|NA|14|once|TRBV2
CASSDRTVNQPQHF
TGTGCCAGCAGTGACAGGACAGTCAATCAGCCCCAGCATTTT
>TRBJ1-2|NA|15|NA|TRBV6-6
CASSDDSRVNYGYTF
TGTGCCAGCAGTGACGACAGTAGGGTTAACTATGGCTACACCTTC
>TRBJ2-3|TRBD2|15|NA|TRBV5-1
CASSFLAGGSDTQYF
TGCGCCAGCAGCTTCCTAGCGGGGGGTTCAGATACGCAGTATTTT